This T cell receptor (beta chain) was sequenced for a study of long-term antiretroviral therapy in people with HIV. Broader study findings: In samples taken after ART, diversity increased but remained below transplant donor control levels. ART adherence, viral resistance and therapy changes went undocumented.

Worth noting for this clone: Its antigen remains unidentified.

Survey level was the resolution at which the v3.0 immunoSEQ assay ran. The assay was immunoSEQ multiplex PCR, and TCRdb's table has in-frame clones only and misses some. Here the sample spans 25,000 to 35,000 clones, approximately 92% being singletons. Each donor had at least one pre-ART and at least two post-ART PBMC samples. Only United States sites treated participants with HIV. The receptor's source is a woman aged 40 to 50 with HIV. The material was unsorted PBMCs, obtained more than 5 years after starting antiretroviral therapy.

Here the CDR3 reads CSVPGPRYEQYF. CDR3 coding DNA: TGCAGCGTCCCGGGCCCTCGTTACGAGCAGTACTTC. The V call is TRBV29-1, the J call TRBJ2-7; D is uncertain. The CDR3 is made up of 12 amino acids. Germline V gene sequence: CDR1 SQVTM, CDR2 ANQGSEA. V gave up 6 bases and J gave up 4 bases, with 13 bases separating them.